Sequencing of this TCR beta chain was carried out in a study of blood T cell repertoires in COVID-19. Study as a whole: Acute-phase and convalescent COVID-19 samples originated in the United States, Italy and Spain.

Individuals aged roughly 18 to 95 years were recruited from roughly 23 US areas. Which cohort a participant joined came from the clinical history participants gave. In Cohort 3, a recovered donor had either two negative PCRs, clearance, or symptom resolution. Assay used: immunoSEQ multiplex PCR; TCRdb lists only in-frame clones, some missing. Among some 400,000 clones, 87% were seen once, and the ten largest hold 1% to 1.5%. The receptor was derived from a man aged 25-45 years who had recovered from COVID-19. The material sequenced was PBMCs or T cells enriched from blood (not recorded which).

CDR3 loop: CASSLPPTVFQETQYF. The CDR3 nucleotides are TGTGCCAGCAGCTTACCCCCTACAGTTTTCCAAGAGACCCAGTACTTC. This sequence joins TRBV7-2 and TRBJ2-5; D gene unclear. Germline assignment: CDR1 SGHTA and CDR2 FQGNSA. CDR3 length: 16 amino acids. With 2 bases removed from V and 1 base from J, the gap between germline ends came to 14 bases.